A single sample gave rise to the 3 T cell receptor beta chains below, sequenced in a study of blood T cell repertoires in COVID-19. The protocol was immunoSEQ multiplex PCR, while the TCRdb copy is restricted to in-frame clones and leaves out a portion. Found here are over 90,000 clones, over 70% of them singletons; the top ten hold around a quarter. The material sequenced was peripheral blood. The receptors shown here come from an elderly man with active or convalescent COVID-19.

DNA of the CDR3: TGTGCCAGCAGTCGGGTCCTTACAGGGCCCACTAAGGGAAACATTCAGTACTTC. Translating gives CASSRVLTGPTKGNIQYF. The rearrangement links TRBV27 to TRBJ2-4; a possible D gene is TRBD1 (6 bases). The germline V gene encodes CDR1 MNHEY and CDR2 SMNVEV (reference sequence). Trimming took 5 bases from V and 6 from J, leaving 26 bases between them. The length of the CDR3 is 18 residues.

The CDR3 loop is CASSTSSGELFF. The CDR3 DNA follows: TGTGCCAGCTCAACTAGCTCCGGGGAGCTGTTTTTT. This chain uses TRBV18 with TRBJ2-2, with a tentative D call TRBD2 (6 bases). Germline V gene lookup returns CDR1 KGHSH and CDR2 LQKENI. V was cut by 5 bases and J by 6 bases, with 7 bases left in between. CDR3 length equals 12 residues.

The V call is TRBV2, the J call TRBJ2-7, with 11 bases identical to TRBD1. Germline V lookup: CDR1 SNHLY, CDR2 FYNNEI. J gave up 4 bases and V 6 bases, and 8 bases lay outside the gene matches. CDR3 size: 15 residues. The DNA of the CDR3 is TGTGCCAGCAGAAGAGGACAGGGGGCCATATACGAGCAGTACTTC. Its translation: CASRRGQGAIYEQYF.